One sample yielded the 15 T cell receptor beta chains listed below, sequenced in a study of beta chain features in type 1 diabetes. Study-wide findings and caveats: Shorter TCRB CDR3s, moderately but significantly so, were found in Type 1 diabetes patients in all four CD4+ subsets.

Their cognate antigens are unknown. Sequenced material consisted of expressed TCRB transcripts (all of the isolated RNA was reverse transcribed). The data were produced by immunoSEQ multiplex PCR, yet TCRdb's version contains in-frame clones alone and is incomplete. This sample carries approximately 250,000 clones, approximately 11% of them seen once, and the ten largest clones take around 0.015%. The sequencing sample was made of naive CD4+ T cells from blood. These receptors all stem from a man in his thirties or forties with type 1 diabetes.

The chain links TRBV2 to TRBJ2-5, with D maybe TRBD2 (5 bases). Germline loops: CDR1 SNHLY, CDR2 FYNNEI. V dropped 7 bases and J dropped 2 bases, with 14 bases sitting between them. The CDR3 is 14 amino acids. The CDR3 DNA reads TGTGCCAGCAACTGGCTAGCCCGGCAAGAGACCCAGTACTTC. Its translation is CASNWLARQETQYF.

In DNA, the CDR3 is TGTGCCAGCAGCTATACGGGTAGGCAGCCCCAGCATTTT. This gives the protein CASSYTGRQPQHF. The rearrangement links TRBV7-2 to TRBJ1-5; D not resolved. Trimming took off 4 bases at V and 7 bases at J, with 11 bases between the two ends. Germline loops: CDR1 SGHTA, CDR2 FQGNSA. The length of the CDR3 is 13 residues.

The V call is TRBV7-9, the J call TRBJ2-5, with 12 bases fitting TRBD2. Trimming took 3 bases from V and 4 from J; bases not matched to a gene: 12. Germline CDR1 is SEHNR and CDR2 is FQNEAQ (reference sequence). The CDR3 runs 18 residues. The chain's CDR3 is CASSFRLAGGPGPETQYF. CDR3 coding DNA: TGTGCCAGCAGCTTTCGGCTAGCGGGGGGGCCGGGACCAGAGACCCAGTACTTC. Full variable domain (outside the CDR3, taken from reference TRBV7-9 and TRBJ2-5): DTGVSQNPRHKITKRGQNVTFRCDPISEHNRLYWYRQTLGQGPEFLTYFQNEAQLEKSRLLSDRFSAERPKGSFSTLEIQRTEQGDSAMYLCASSFRLAGGPGPETQYFGPGTRLLVL.

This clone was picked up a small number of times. The CDR3 region has the DNA TGTGCCAGCTCACTGAATTCCGGGAATGAAGCTTTCTTT. Protein sequence: CASSLNSGNEAFF. The chain has TRBV18 and TRBJ1-1, with D unclear. The CDR3 totals 13 residues. V was shortened by 4 bases and J by 7 bases, with 13 bases between the two germline ends. Germline V gene lookup returns CDR1 KGHSH and CDR2 LQKENI. Full variable domain (missing parts from reference TRBV18 and TRBJ1-1): NAGVMQNPRHLVRRRGQEARLRCSPMKGHSHVYWYRQLPEEGLKFMVYLQKENIIDESGMPKERFSAEFPKEGPSILRIQQVVRGDSAAYFCASSLNSGNEAFFGQGTRLTVV.

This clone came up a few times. CDR3 sequence (DNA): TGTGCCAGCAGCCCCGGGACAGGGCTAGGCGAGCAGTACTTC. Amino acid sequence: CASSPGTGLGEQYF. The chain couples TRBV11-2 to TRBJ2-7; TRBD1 agrees at 9 bases. Germline loops: CDR1 SGHAT, CDR2 FQNNGV. The CDR3 has 14 amino acids. Trimming cost V 5 bases and J 6 bases; bases outside gene matches: 8.

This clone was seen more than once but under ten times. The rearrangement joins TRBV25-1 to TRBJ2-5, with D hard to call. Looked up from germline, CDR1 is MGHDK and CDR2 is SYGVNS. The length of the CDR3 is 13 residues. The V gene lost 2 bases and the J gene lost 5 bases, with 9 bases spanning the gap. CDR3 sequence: CASSEISRETQYF. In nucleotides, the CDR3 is TGTGCCAGCAGTGAAATTAGTCGGGAGACCCAGTACTTC.

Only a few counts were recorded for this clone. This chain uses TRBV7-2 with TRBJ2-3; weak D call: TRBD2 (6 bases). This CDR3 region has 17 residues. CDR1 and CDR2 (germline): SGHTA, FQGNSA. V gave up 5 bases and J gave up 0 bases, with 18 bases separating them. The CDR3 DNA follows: TGTGCCAGCAGCCGATCCCTTATGCGGGGCAGCACAGATACGCAGTATTTT. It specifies CASSRSLMRGSTDTQYF. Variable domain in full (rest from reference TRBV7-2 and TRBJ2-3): GAGVSQSPSNKVTEKGKDVELRCDPISGHTALYWYRQSLGQGLEFLIYFQGNSAPDKSGLPSDRFSAERTGGSVSTLTIQRTQQEDSAVYLCASSRSLMRGSTDTQYFGPGTRLTVL.

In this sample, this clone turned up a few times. The CDR3 sequence: CASSSTSGYYEQYF. As DNA, the CDR3 is TGTGCCAGCAGCTCCACTAGCGGATACTACGAGCAGTACTTC. This chain links TRBV11-2 with TRBJ2-7, with 8 nucleotides matching TRBD2. Germline V gene sequence: CDR1 SGHAT, CDR2 FQNNGV. The junction had 5 bases not matched to a gene; V was cut back by 4 bases and J by 3 bases. CDR3 length: 14 amino acids.

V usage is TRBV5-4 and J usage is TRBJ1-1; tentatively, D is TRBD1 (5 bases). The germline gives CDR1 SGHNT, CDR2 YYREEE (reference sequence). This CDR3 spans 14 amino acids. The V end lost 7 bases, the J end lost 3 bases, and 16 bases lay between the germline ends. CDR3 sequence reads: CASREGGRDTEAFF. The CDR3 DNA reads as TGTGCCAGCCGTGAGGGAGGCAGGGACACTGAAGCTTTCTTT.

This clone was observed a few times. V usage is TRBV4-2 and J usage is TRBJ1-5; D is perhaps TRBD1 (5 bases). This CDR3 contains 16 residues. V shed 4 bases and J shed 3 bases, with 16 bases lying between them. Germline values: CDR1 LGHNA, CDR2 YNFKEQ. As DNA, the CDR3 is TGTGCCAGCAGCCCTCACCTGACGGACATCAATCAGCCCCAGCATTTT. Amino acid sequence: CASSPHLTDINQPQHF.

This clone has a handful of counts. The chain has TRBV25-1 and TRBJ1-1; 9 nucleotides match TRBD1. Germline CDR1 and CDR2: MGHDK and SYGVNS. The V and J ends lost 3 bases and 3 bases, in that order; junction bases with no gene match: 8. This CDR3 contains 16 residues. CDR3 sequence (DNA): TGTGCCAGCAGTGATTCGGGACAGGGATGGGACACTGAAGCTTTCTTT. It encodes CASSDSGQGWDTEAFF. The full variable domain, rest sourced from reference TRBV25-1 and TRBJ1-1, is EADIYQTPRYLVIGTGKKITLECSQTMGHDKMYWYQQDPGMELHLIHYSYGVNSTEKGDLSSESTVSRIRTEHFPLTLESARPSHTSQYLCASSDSGQGWDTEAFFGQGTRLTVV.

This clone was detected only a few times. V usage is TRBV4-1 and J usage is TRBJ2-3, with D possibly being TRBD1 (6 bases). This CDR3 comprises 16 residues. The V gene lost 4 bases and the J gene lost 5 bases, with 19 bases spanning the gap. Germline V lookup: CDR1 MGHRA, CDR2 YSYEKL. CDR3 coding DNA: TGCGCCAGCAGCCGAGAAGGATGGGGGCTGCAAGATACGCAGTATTTT. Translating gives CASSREGWGLQDTQYF.

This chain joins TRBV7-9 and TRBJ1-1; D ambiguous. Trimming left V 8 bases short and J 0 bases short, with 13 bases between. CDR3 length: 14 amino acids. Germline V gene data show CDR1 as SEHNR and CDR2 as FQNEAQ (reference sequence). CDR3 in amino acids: CASRVVPMNTEAFF. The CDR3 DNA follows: TGTGCCAGCCGGGTAGTCCCGATGAACACTGAAGCTTTCTTT.

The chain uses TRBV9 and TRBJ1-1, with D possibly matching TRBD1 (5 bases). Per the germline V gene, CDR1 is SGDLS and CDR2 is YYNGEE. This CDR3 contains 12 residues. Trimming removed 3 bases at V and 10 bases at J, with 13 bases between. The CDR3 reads CASSAVTDRAFF. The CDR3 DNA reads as TGTGCCAGCAGCGCAGTGACAGACCGAGCTTTCTTT.

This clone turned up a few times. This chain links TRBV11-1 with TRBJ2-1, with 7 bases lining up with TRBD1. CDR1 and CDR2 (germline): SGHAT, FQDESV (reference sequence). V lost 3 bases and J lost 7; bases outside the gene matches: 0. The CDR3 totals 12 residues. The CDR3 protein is CASSLDRNEQFF. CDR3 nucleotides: TGTGCCAGCAGCTTGGACAGGAATGAGCAGTTCTTC.